The rows below give T cell receptor beta chains drawn from one sample of a study of blood T cell repertoires in COVID-19. Produced via immunoSEQ multiplex PCR; TCRdb's table is partial and in-frame only. The sample yields about 93,000 clones, more than 65% seen once. The sequenced sample consisted of peripheral blood. These receptors were taken from a human donor in a cohort sampled during active COVID-19. CDR3s include the opening cysteine and the closing phenylalanine or tryptophan. D genes are given only for firm matches. Clone size, where shown, is once, few, many, or a class for clones that have expanded.

CDR3 DNA	CDR3 protein	V gene	J gene	clone size	D gene
TGTGCCAGCAGCCACTATCCCGAGGAGACGCAGTATTTT	CASSHYPEETQYF	TRBV3-1/TRBV3-2	TRBJ2-3	NA	NA
TGTGCCAGCAGCGTAGATGGTAGCGGGGGCACCGGGGAGCTGTTTTTT	CASSVDGSGGTGELFF	TRBV9	TRBJ2-2	NA	TRBD2
TGTGCCAGCAGTGGGAACAGGAATTCAGATACGCAGTATTTT	CASSGNRNSDTQYF	TRBV2	TRBJ2-3	NA	NA
TGTGCCTGGAGTAAGAGAGGGGGAAGCAATCAGCCCCAGCATTTT	CAWSKRGGSNQPQHF	TRBV30	TRBJ1-5	NA	NA
TGTGCCAGCGGATTAGGCGGGACTGAAGCTTTCTTT	CASGLGGTEAFF	TRBV2	TRBJ1-1	NA	NA
TGTGCCAGCAGTCCTATCCACCAGGGGTCTGGGGCCAACGTCCTGACTTTC	CASSPIHQGSGANVLTF	TRBV27	TRBJ2-6	NA	NA
TGTGCCAGCAGTGAAGGGGAGAGCAATCAGCCCCAGCATTTT	CASSEGESNQPQHF	TRBV2	TRBJ1-5	NA	NA
TGTGCCAGCAGCTTGGGAGGGCTCGGAGGCTACACCTTC	CASSLGGLGGYTF	TRBV5-4	TRBJ1-2	NA	NA
TGTGCCAGTAAGGAGGCCCGGGCCCCGGCTTTCTTT	CASKEARAPAFF	TRBV19	TRBJ1-1	NA	NA
TGTGCCACCGGCCTCGAAGCTTTCTTT	CATGLEAFF	TRBV24-1	TRBJ1-1	NA	NA
TGCGCCAGCAGCGGCCGGACTAGTTCTTTGACAGATACGCAGTATTTT	CASSGRTSSLTDTQYF	TRBV5-1	TRBJ2-3	NA	TRBD2
TGTGCCATCAGTGAGTCGAACAGGGGTAGGGATGAGCAGTTCTTC	CAISESNRGRDEQFF	TRBV10-3	TRBJ2-1	NA	TRBD1
TGTGCCAGCAGTCACGGACAGGCGGGCTACACCTTC	CASSHGQAGYTF	TRBV6-5	TRBJ1-2	once	TRBD1
TGTGCCAGCAGCCCTGGGACAGGGGGCTCTTATCAGCCCCAGCATTTT	CASSPGTGGSYQPQHF	TRBV7-2	TRBJ1-5	NA	TRBD1
TGCGCCAGCAGCTCCCGACTCCAAAGGACCTACAATGAGCAGTTCTTC	CASSSRLQRTYNEQFF	TRBV5-1	TRBJ2-1	NA	NA
TGTGCCAGCACCATCGGACAGGGAAATCAGCCCCAGCATTTT	CASTIGQGNQPQHF	TRBV7-8	TRBJ1-5	NA	TRBD1
TGCAGCGCACAGGGCTCCACAGATACGCAGTATTTT	CSAQGSTDTQYF	TRBV29-1	TRBJ2-3	NA	NA
TGTGCCAGCAGTTTATCGGGACAGGGCCATTATGGCTACACCTTC	CASSLSGQGHYGYTF	TRBV28	TRBJ1-2	NA	TRBD1
TGTGCCAGCAGCCCATGGCTGGGGGGAACCGCTGAAGCTTTCTTT	CASSPWLGGTAEAFF	TRBV3-1/TRBV3-2	TRBJ1-1	NA	NA
TGTGCCAGCAGCGCGGGACTAGGCCGCTTCCAAGAGACCCAGTACTTC	CASSAGLGRFQETQYF	TRBV9	TRBJ2-5	NA	TRBD2
TGTGCCAGCAGCCGCCGGGAGGGAACACCCCTCCACTTT	CASSRREGTPLHF	TRBV7-8	TRBJ1-6	NA	NA
TGCGCCAGCAGCCAAGTAGGGCGGGCGAACACCGGGGAGCTGTTTTTT	CASSQVGRANTGELFF	TRBV4-1	TRBJ2-2	NA	NA